These T cell receptor beta chains were read from a single sample in a study of T cell responses to AZD1222 COVID-19 vaccine. Clones were read by immunoSEQ multiplex PCR, and TCRdb kept only the in-frame ones, dropping some. The table shows tens of thousands of clones, with 90% occurring only once. This specimen consisted of peripheral blood, obtained 28 days after the second AZD1222 dose. The receptors stem from an adult who received the AZD1222 COVID-19 vaccine. Each CDR3 is given with its conserved first and last residue. D genes are given only for firm matches. Size values are once, few and many counts, or a class for expanded clones, and some rows have none.

>NA|TRBV5-1|NA|TRBJ1-5
CASSPWGGNSNQPQHF
TGCGCCAGCAGCCCCTGGGGGGGTAATAGCAATCAGCCCCAGCATTTT
>NA|TRBV11-2|NA|TRBJ1-4
CASSPGQTTNEKLFF
TGTGCCAGCAGCCCCGGACAGACAACTAATGAAAAACTGTTTTTT
>TRBD1|TRBV10-3|NA|TRBJ2-2
CAISGYRGTGELFF
TGTGCCATCAGTGGATACAGGGGGACCGGGGAGCTGTTTTTT
>NA|TRBV4-3|NA|TRBJ1-2
CASSQVMREGYTF
TGCGCCAGCAGCCAAGTCATGAGGGAAGGCTACACCTTC
>NA|TRBV7-9|NA|TRBJ2-5
CASSLIMRLDLQETQYF
TGTGCCAGCAGCTTAATAATGAGGCTGGATCTCCAAGAGACCCAGTACTTC
>NA|TRBV20-1|NA|TRBJ1-2
CSASGSSGPGYTF
TGCAGTGCTAGTGGCTCCTCAGGGCCCGGCTACACCTTC
>TRBD1|TRBV4-2|few|TRBJ1-2
CASSQGTGGYGYTF
TGTGCCAGCAGCCAAGGAACAGGGGGCTATGGCTACACCTTC
>TRBD2|TRBV6-5|NA|TRBJ2-1
CASSFGTSGANEQFF
TGTGCCAGCAGTTTTGGGACTAGCGGGGCAAATGAGCAGTTCTTC
>NA|TRBV28|NA|TRBJ1-2
CASSLTANYGYTF
TGTGCCAGCAGTTTAACAGCTAACTATGGCTACACCTTC
>NA|TRBV6-2/TRBV6-3|NA|TRBJ1-1
CASSYSGAHTEAFF
TGTGCCAGCAGTTACTCAGGGGCGCATACTGAAGCTTTCTTT
>TRBD1|TRBV9|once|TRBJ1-2
CASSVARGLGYTF
TGTGCCAGCAGCGTAGCCAGGGGGCTAGGCTACACCTTC
>TRBD1|TRBV5-8|NA|TRBJ1-4
CASSLGQGAATNEKLFF
TGTGCCAGCAGCTTGGGACAGGGGGCCGCAACTAATGAAAAACTGTTTTTT
>NA|TRBV19|once|TRBJ1-2
CASSMGGQDYGYTF
TGTGCCAGTAGTATGGGGGGACAAGACTATGGCTACACCTTC
>NA|TRBV28|once|TRBJ1-1
CASGYLGENTEAFF
TGTGCCAGCGGCTACCTAGGGGAGAACACTGAAGCTTTCTTT
>NA|TRBV5-1|NA|TRBJ1-2
CASSSGDSNYGYTF
TGCGCCAGCAGCTCAGGAGACAGTAACTATGGCTACACCTTC
>NA|TRBV5-1|NA|TRBJ1-3
CASSPRETGDTIYF
TGCGCCAGCAGCCCCCGGGAAACGGGGGACACCATATATTTT
>NA|TRBV19|NA|TRBJ2-4
CASSMLGSSKNIQYF
TGTGCCAGTAGTATGTTGGGATCCTCCAAAAACATTCAGTACTTC
>NA|TRBV5-4|few|TRBJ2-5
CASSLGGTEETQYF
TGTGCCAGCAGCTTGGGGGGGACGGAAGAGACCCAGTACTTC
>NA|TRBV9|once|TRBJ2-1
CASSPQRERVEEQFF
TGTGCCAGCAGCCCCCAACGCGAGAGGGTAGAAGAGCAGTTCTTC
>NA|TRBV20-1|once|TRBJ1-5
CSASGREEAQPQHF
TGCAGTGCTAGTGGAAGGGAGGAGGCTCAGCCCCAGCATTTT
>NA|TRBV19|NA|TRBJ1-2
CASSIVPGAGYTF
TGTGCCAGTAGTATAGTTCCGGGGGCTGGCTACACCTTC
>NA|TRBV12-5|NA|TRBJ2-2
CASGLSLETGELFF
TGTGCTAGTGGTTTGTCGCTGGAGACCGGGGAGCTGTTTTTT
>NA|TRBV24-1|NA|TRBJ1-5
CATSAPNSNQPQHF
TGTGCCACCAGTGCGCCTAATAGCAATCAGCCCCAGCATTTT
>TRBD2|TRBV10-3|NA|TRBJ2-1
CASTSGGNNEQFF
TGTGCCTCCACTAGCGGGGGTAACAATGAGCAGTTCTTC
>TRBD1|TRBV19|NA|TRBJ2-7
CASSVRTGRDYEQYF
TGTGCCAGTAGTGTCCGGACAGGTCGGGACTACGAGCAGTACTTC
>NA|TRBV20-1|NA|TRBJ1-3
CSAPTGNTIYF
TGCAGTGCTCCTACGGGAAACACCATATATTTT
>TRBD1|TRBV7-2|NA|TRBJ1-2
CASSKGQGGNYGYTF
TGTGCCAGCAGCAAGGGACAGGGGGGTAACTATGGCTACACCTTC
>NA|TRBV10-3|few|TRBJ1-5
CAISQGGVIDQPQHF
TGTGCCATCAGTCAGGGCGGGGTTATTGATCAGCCCCAGCATTTT
>TRBD1|TRBV15|NA|TRBJ2-7
CATSKLDRGVYLSYEQYF
TGTGCCACCAGCAAATTAGACAGGGGTGTTTATTTGTCCTACGAGCAGTACTTC
>NA|TRBV7-9|NA|TRBJ1-2
CASSPETLGYTF
TGTGCCAGCAGCCCAGAGACACTGGGCTACACCTTC
>NA|TRBV28|once|TRBJ1-4
CASGRAGEKLFF
TGTGCCAGCGGAAGAGCAGGTGAAAAACTGTTTTTT
>NA|TRBV12-3/TRBV12-4|NA|TRBJ2-7
CASSPPSGEQYF
TGTGCCAGCAGTCCGCCCTCAGGGGAGCAGTACTTC
>TRBD1|TRBV18|NA|TRBJ1-2
CASSPILMTGDGYTF
TGTGCCAGCTCACCAATTTTGATGACAGGGGATGGCTACACCTTC
>NA|TRBV29-1|few|TRBJ1-1
CSPGGVGLSTEAFF
TGCAGCCCGGGGGGGGTAGGGCTTTCAACTGAAGCTTTCTTT
>TRBD2|TRBV5-6|once|TRBJ2-1
CASSYDVAGGRDEQFF
TGTGCCAGCAGCTACGACGTAGCGGGGGGCCGCGATGAGCAGTTCTTC
>NA|TRBV6-5|NA|TRBJ2-1
CASSLRGAGYNEQFF
TGTGCCAGCAGCCTCCGGGGGGCGGGTTACAATGAGCAGTTCTTC
>TRBD1|TRBV19|NA|TRBJ1-4
CASSSYRGSANEKLFF
TGTGCCAGTAGTAGTTACAGGGGGTCGGCTAATGAAAAACTGTTTTTT
>NA|TRBV11-2|NA|TRBJ1-2
CASSEYGHPYGYTF
TGTGCCAGCAGCGAGTACGGACATCCCTATGGCTACACCTTC
>NA|TRBV10-1|NA|TRBJ1-1
CASSEFGGGAEAFF
TGCGCCAGCAGTGAGTTCGGGGGGGGCGCTGAAGCTTTCTTT
>TRBD1|TRBV28|once|TRBJ1-5
CASRPPRDRGGNQPQHF
TGTGCCAGCCGACCACCCCGGGACAGGGGAGGCAATCAGCCCCAGCATTTT
>NA|TRBV18|NA|TRBJ1-4
CASSPLTGSNEKLFF
TGTGCCAGCTCACCACTAACAGGGTCTAATGAAAAACTGTTTTTT
>NA|TRBV7-2|NA|TRBJ2-6
CASSLSAGASSGANVLTF
TGTGCCAGCAGCTTATCGGCAGGGGCCTCCTCTGGGGCCAACGTCCTGACTTTC